This T cell receptor beta chain was profiled in a study of blood T cell repertoires in COVID-19. Study-level background: COVID-19 samples, acute and convalescent, were from the United States, Italy and Spain. T cells, B-cell-depleted T cells, or PBMCs provided the cDNA or gDNA that served as material.

Authors' processing steps: It was from reference gene primer amplification that nucleated cell counts were estimated. TCRdb's table, derived via immunoSEQ multiplex PCR, lists solely in-frame clones and lacks some. Clone size and the V and J calls come from that table; the DNA yielded D and trimming. The table has almost 55,000 clones, over 75% seen once. The CDR3 is made up of 16 amino acids. Trimming shortened V by 4 bases and J by 0 bases, and 10 bases separated the two germline ends. Germline V gene data show CDR1 as SSHAT and CDR2 as FNYEAQ (reference sequence). Sequencing used peripheral blood. This clonotype originated in a human donor in a cohort sampled during active COVID-19. The chain is built from TRBV7-7 and TRBJ2-6; maybe TRBD1 (5 bases). CDR3 nucleotide sequence: TGTGCCAGCAGCTCCGGTAGGGGCTCTGGGGCCAACGTCCTGACTTTC. Translated: CASSSGRGSGANVLTF.